What follows is one T cell receptor beta chain and its context. These data belong to a study of blood T cell repertoires in COVID-19. About the study: Samples of COVID-19 (acute and convalescent) were obtained from the United States, Italy and Spain. The cDNA or gDNA used as material had been derived from T cells, B-cell-depleted T cells, or PBMCs.

As handled by the study authors: Estimation of nucleated cell counts relied on the amplification of reference gene primers. The repertoire was sequenced with immunoSEQ multiplex PCR; TCRdb's copy has only in-frame clones and lacks some. V, J and clone size derive from that table, while D and trimming were established from the DNA sequence. Of 180,000 or so clones listed, roughly 86% are singletons. Per the germline V gene, CDR1 is MRHNA and CDR2 is SNTAGT. Unmatched junction bases numbered 19, after V lost 0 bases and J lost 6 bases. This CDR3 region has 19 residues. Input material: peripheral blood. The chain combines TRBV6-4 with TRBJ2-7, with TRBD1 identical over 8 bases. The TCR was taken from a man between 18 and 29 years old with acute or convalescent COVID-19. CDR3 region: CASSDSIFFWDRSPAEQYV. The CDR3 DNA is TGTGCCAGCAGTGACTCGATTTTCTTCTGGGACAGGTCCCCTGCCGAGCAGTACGTC.